The 17 T cell receptor beta chains given below trace back to one sample, sequenced in a study of cytomegalovirus exposure and HLA in healthy donors. The study ran its PCR with 60 Vbeta and 13 Jbeta primers. TCRdb keeps only in-frame clones here, not all; method: immunoSEQ multiplex PCR. The sample lists about 120,000 clones, over 65% occurring once. Sequences were obtained from PBMCs. The receptors here all came from a woman in her twenties or thirties in good health and CMV-seronegative.

This sequence joins TRBV11-2 and TRBJ1-1; D not certain. Germline V gene data show CDR1 as SGHAT and CDR2 as FQNNGV. This CDR3 comprises 18 residues. Deletions cut 2 bases from V and 1 base from J, with 20 bases between. This CDR3 reads CASSLFALGRRRNTEAFF. DNA for the CDR3: TGTGCCAGCAGCTTATTCGCGCTTGGCAGGAGGAGGAACACTGAAGCTTTCTTT.

The V call is TRBV7-2, the J call TRBJ1-1; D is unresolved. V was clipped by 2 bases and J by 5 bases, with 12 bases between them. The CDR3 is made up of 14 amino acids. In germline, CDR1 is SGHTA, CDR2 FQGNSA. CDR3 bases: TGTGCCAGCAGCTTACTTTGGCCGGGGACTGAAGCTTTCTTT. The encoded protein is CASSLLWPGTEAFF.

This clone was found once. The rearrangement joins TRBV4-1 to TRBJ2-5, with TRBD2 as a possible D gene (7 bases). This CDR3 comprises 16 residues. Per germline, CDR1 MGHRA and CDR2 YSYEKL. The ends were cut back, 4 bases at V and 4 bases at J, with 19 bases in the middle. CDR3 protein: CASSPPWGGRGETQYF. CDR3 coding DNA: TGCGCCAGCAGCCCACCCTGGGGGGGCCGGGGAGAGACCCAGTACTTC.

The gene calls are TRBV4-1 and TRBJ2-2, with D possibly TRBD1 on 5 matching bases. V lost 0 bases to trimming and J lost 3 bases, with 11 bases between them. CDR1 and CDR2 from the germline V gene are MGHRA and YSYEKL. The CDR3 contains 16 residues. CDR3 amino acids: CASSQDPAGHTGELFF. The CDR3 DNA is TGCGCCAGCAGCCAAGATCCGGCAGGGCACACCGGGGAGCTGTTTTTT.

The V call is TRBV5-4, the J call TRBJ1-6; D not resolved. This CDR3 contains 14 residues. The V end lost 4 bases, the J end lost 8 bases, and 13 bases lay between the germline ends. Germline CDR1 reads SGHNT; CDR2 reads YYREEE (reference sequence). The CDR3 protein is CASSLRGSDSPLHF. The CDR3 nucleotides are TGTGCCAGCAGCCTCCGGGGTTCGGATTCACCCCTCCACTTT.

The chain uses TRBV14 and TRBJ1-1; D gene uncertain. This CDR3 is 14 amino acids long. CDR1 is SGHDN, CDR2 FVKESK, per germline. V was pared by 0 bases and J by 0 bases, with 5 bases between. DNA for the CDR3: TGTGCCAGCAGCCAAGATCGCGTGAACACTGAAGCTTTCTTT. Translating it yields CASSQDRVNTEAFF.

The J gene is TRBJ2-3, the V gene TRBV4-1; 10 bases match TRBD2. V dropped 2 bases and J dropped 2; count of bases not matched to a gene: 7. CDR1 MGHRA and CDR2 YSYEKL come from the germline V gene. CDR3 length equals 17 residues. The CDR3: CASSQSPSGGTTDTQYF. The DNA for the CDR3 is TGCGCCAGCAGCCAAAGCCCTAGCGGGGGCACCACAGATACGCAGTATTTT.

The chain uses TRBV7-9 and TRBJ2-1; possible D gene TRBD2, 5 bases. Germline CDR1 SEHNR, CDR2 FQNEAQ (reference sequence). The ends were cut back, 5 bases at V and 7 bases at J, with 12 bases in the middle. CDR3 length equals 13 residues. The CDR3 nucleotides are TGTGCCAGCAGCCCCCGGCGCGGGAATGAGCAGTTCTTC. It codes for CASSPRRGNEQFF.

The genes are TRBV30 and TRBJ2-7; TRBD2 is a possible D gene (6 bases). V lost 0 bases, J lost 3 bases, and 21 bases lay in between. Germline-derived CDR1 and CDR2 are GTSNPN and SVGIG (reference sequence). The CDR3 length is 17 residues. CDR3 coding DNA: TGTGCCTGGAGTGTAAGGCTAGCGCAAACCCTCAGCTACGAGCAGTACTTC. The encoded protein is CAWSVRLAQTLSYEQYF. Complete variable domain (other parts from reference TRBV30 and TRBJ2-7): SQTIHQWPATLVQPVGSPLSLECTVEGTSNPNLYWYRQAAGRGLQLLFYSVGIGQISSEVPQNLSASRPQDRQFILSSKKLLLSDSGFYLCAWSVRLAQTLSYEQYFGPGTRLTVT.

The chain joins TRBV7-2 to TRBJ2-1; TRBD2 aligns across 8 bases. CDR3 length equals 14 residues. CDR1 SGHTA and CDR2 FQGNSA come from the germline V gene. The J segment lost 4 bases and the V segment lost 5 bases, leaving 4 bases of the junction unmatched. The CDR3 protein is CASSELADYNEQFF. CDR3 bases: TGTGCCAGCAGCGAACTAGCGGATTACAATGAGCAGTTCTTC.

The sample holds a few counts of this clone. For the CDR3, the DNA is TGTGCCAGCAGCTCGAGGAAGGAACTCACTGGGGCCAACGTCCTGACTTTC. Its protein product is CASSSRKELTGANVLTF. The rearrangement uses TRBV7-9 and TRBJ2-6; the D is unclear. V dropped 4 bases and J dropped 2 bases, with 15 bases sitting between them. CDR1 is SEHNR and CDR2 is FQNEAQ in the germline V gene (reference sequence). The CDR3 is 17 amino acids.

This sequence joins TRBV18 and TRBJ2-7, with 8 bases matching TRBD2. The CDR3 consists of 14 residues. The V gene's germline CDR1 is KGHSH and CDR2 LQKENI. Trimming cost V 2 bases and J 2 bases; bases outside gene matches: 2. The CDR3 DNA reads TGTGCCAGCTCACCAGCGACTAGCGCCTACGAGCAGTACTTC. It encodes CASSPATSAYEQYF.

This clone came up a few times. V and J are TRBV4-3 and TRBJ2-5, with 10 positions matching TRBD2. The CDR3 contains 16 residues. Looked up from germline, CDR1 is LGHNA and CDR2 is YSLEER. The J segment lost 6 bases and the V segment lost 1 base, leaving 8 bases of the junction unmatched. The CDR3 protein is CASSQVRTSGLKTQYF. The DNA for the CDR3 is TGCGCCAGCAGCCAAGTACGGACTAGCGGTTTGAAGACCCAGTACTTC.

This clone was detected only once. The chain uses TRBV2 and TRBJ2-3; tentatively, D is TRBD1 (6 bases). Trimming left V 6 bases short and J 1 base short, with 14 bases between. The CDR3 is made up of 15 amino acids. The V gene's germline CDR1 is SNHLY and CDR2 FYNNEI. The CDR3 DNA is TGTGCCAGCAGCGCCATAGGGGGAGGCACAGATACGCAGTATTTT. Protein product: CASSAIGGGTDTQYF.

V and J are TRBV5-1 and TRBJ1-2; the match to TRBD1 covers 7 bases. The J segment lost 3 bases and the V segment lost 4 bases, leaving 9 bases of the junction unmatched. CDR1 is SGHRS, CDR2 YFSETQ, per germline. This CDR3 is built from 15 residues. The CDR3 nucleotides read TGCGCCAGCAGCCGCACCCGGGACAGCTACTATGGCTACACCTTC. This encodes CASSRTRDSYYGYTF.

The rearrangement links TRBV28 to TRBJ2-6, with a possible D match to TRBD2 (5 bases). Germline CDR1 and CDR2: MDHEN and SYDVKM. The CDR3 is 15 amino acids. Trimming took off 8 bases at V and 0 bases at J, with 11 bases between the two ends. CDR3 nucleotides: TGTGCCAGCCTAGGAGGAGACTCTGGGGCCAACGTCCTGACTTTC. Its protein product is CASLGGDSGANVLTF.

The table lists this clone with a few counts. The rearrangement joins TRBV9 to TRBJ1-4, with D perhaps TRBD1 (6 bases). The CDR3 totals 15 residues. V lost 3 bases and J lost 3, with 12 bases in between. Germline-derived CDR1 and CDR2 are SGDLS and YYNGEE. CDR3 residues: CASSEGDVSNEKLFF. The CDR3 DNA sequence: TGTGCCAGCAGCGAGGGGGACGTATCTAATGAAAAACTGTTTTTT.